This TCR beta chain was identified in a study of control samples from healthy donors and cancer patients. The V gene's germline CDR1 is MNHEY and CDR2 SVGEGT. The V and J ends lost 4 bases and 7 bases, in that order; junction bases with no gene match: 19. This CDR3 spans 18 amino acids. Sequencing used immunoSEQ multiplex PCR; TCRdb keeps in-frame clones, though not all of them. The sample has roughly 450,000 clones, 80% to 95% seen once; the top ten hold roughly 6.4%. The material sequenced was PBMCs. This sequence was found in a man aged 35 to 55 with head and neck cancer. The chain employs TRBV6-2 or TRBV6-3 and TRBJ2-3; 8 bases match TRBD2. The CDR3: CASSLTLPPAGVLYTQYF. CDR3 DNA: TGTGCCAGCAGTTTGACACTCCCGCCAGCGGGAGTACTATATACGCAGTATTTT.